This T cell receptor (beta chain) was observed in a study of identical twins. Findings of the study overall: The same donors were not followed; conclusions instead depended on cross-sectional statistical analysis. Cord blood's abundant beta clonotypes had fewer insertions, unlike memory repertoires.

MiXCR was run by TCRdb on the 5' RACE reads, yielding one entry per CDR3 protein. The repertoire holds 200,000 to 300,000 distinct CDR3 sequences, about 10% seen once, with 9% to 10% in the top ten. V lost 0 bases, J lost 7 bases, and 12 bases lay in between. The CDR3 sequence is 15 residues long. Germline CDR1 LGHNA, CDR2 YNFKEQ. At least ten counts were recorded for this clonotype. Its antigen remains unknown. The chain couples TRBV4-2 to TRBJ1-4; weak D call: TRBD1 (5 bases). The source of this sequence is a man over 45 in good health. Sample: memory T cells sorted from blood. The CDR3, as DNA: TGTGCCAGCAGCCAAGATCGGCCGGGGACTGAAAAACTGTTTTTT. It translates to CASSQDRPGTEKLFF.